The count of the clone carrying this TCR beta chain is one. The sample belongs to a study of blood T cell repertoires in COVID-19. Study background: Sites in the United States, Italy and Spain provided acute and convalescent COVID-19 samples. T cells, B-cell-depleted T cells, or PBMCs provided the cDNA or gDNA that served as material.

Original handling: Nucleated cell number was recorded as an estimate derived from reference gene primer amplification. Assay: immunoSEQ multiplex PCR; the TCRdb copy retains only in-frame clones and omits some. That table is the source of V, J and clone size, and D and trimming were worked out from the DNA. This repertoire shows about 240,000 clones, 86% found once; its top ten account for more than 9%. CDR1 is MDHEN and CDR2 is SYDVKM in the germline V gene. V shed 5 bases, J shed 0 bases, and the junction held 9 bases outside the gene matches. The CDR3 covers 17 residues. The J gene is TRBJ2-7, the V gene TRBV28, with 11 positions matching TRBD2. This receptor was obtained from an elderly man with acute or convalescent COVID-19. The specimen was peripheral blood. In nucleotides, the CDR3 is TGTGCCAGCAGTCCCCCCGGACTAGCGGGCCTCTCCTACGAGCAGTACTTC. It codes for CASSPPGLAGLSYEQYF.